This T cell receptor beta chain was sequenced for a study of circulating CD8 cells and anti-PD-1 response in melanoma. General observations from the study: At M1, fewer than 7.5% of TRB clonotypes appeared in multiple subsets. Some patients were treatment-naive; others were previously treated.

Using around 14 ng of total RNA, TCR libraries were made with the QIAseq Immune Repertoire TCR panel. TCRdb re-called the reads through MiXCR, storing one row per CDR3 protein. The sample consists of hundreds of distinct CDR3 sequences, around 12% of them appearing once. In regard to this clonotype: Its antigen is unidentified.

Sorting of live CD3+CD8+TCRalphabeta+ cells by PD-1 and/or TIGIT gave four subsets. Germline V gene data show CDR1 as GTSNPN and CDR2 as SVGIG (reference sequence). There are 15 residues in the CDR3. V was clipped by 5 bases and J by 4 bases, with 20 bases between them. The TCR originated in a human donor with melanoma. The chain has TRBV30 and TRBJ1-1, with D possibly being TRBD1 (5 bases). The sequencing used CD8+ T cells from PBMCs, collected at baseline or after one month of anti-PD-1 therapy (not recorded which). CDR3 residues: CAWFGATERGTEAFF. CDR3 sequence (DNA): TGTGCCTGGTTCGGGGCTACCGAAAGGGGCACTGAAGCTTTCTTT.